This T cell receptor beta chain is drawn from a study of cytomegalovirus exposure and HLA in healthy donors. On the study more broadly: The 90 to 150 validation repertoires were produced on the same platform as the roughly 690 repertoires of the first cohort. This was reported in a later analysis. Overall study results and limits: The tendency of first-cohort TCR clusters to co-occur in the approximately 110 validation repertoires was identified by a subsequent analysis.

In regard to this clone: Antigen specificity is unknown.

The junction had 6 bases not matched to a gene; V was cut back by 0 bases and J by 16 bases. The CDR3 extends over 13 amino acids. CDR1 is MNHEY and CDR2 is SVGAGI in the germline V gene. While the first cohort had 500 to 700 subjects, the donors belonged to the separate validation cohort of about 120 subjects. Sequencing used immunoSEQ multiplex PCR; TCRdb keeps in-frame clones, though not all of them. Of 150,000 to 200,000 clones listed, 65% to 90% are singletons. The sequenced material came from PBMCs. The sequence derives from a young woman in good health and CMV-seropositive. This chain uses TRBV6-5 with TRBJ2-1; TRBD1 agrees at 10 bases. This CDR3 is CASSYSIGTGEFF. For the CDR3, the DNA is TGTGCCAGCAGTTACTCGATAGGGACAGGGGAATTCTTC.